The rows below give T cell receptor beta chains drawn from one sample of a study of long-term antiretroviral therapy in people with HIV. TCRdb's table, derived via immunoSEQ multiplex PCR, lists solely in-frame clones and lacks some. In the table there are 20,000 to 25,000 clones, around three quarters of which are singletons. Specimen: unsorted PBMCs, collected 1.1 years before starting antiretroviral therapy. These receptors came from a woman between 40 and 55 years old with HIV. CDR3s include the opening cysteine and the closing phenylalanine or tryptophan. D genes are given only for firm matches. The listing skips clone size in some rows; elsewhere it reads once, few, many or a size class.

CDR3 DNA: TGCGCCAGCGGCCTGATGAACACTGAAGCTTTCTTT
CDR3 protein: CASGLMNTEAFF
D gene: .
J gene: TRBJ1-1
clone size: .
V gene: TRBV10-2

CDR3 DNA: TGTGCCAGCAGTGATGAGGGGGCGCGCACCGGGGAGCTGTTTTTT
CDR3 protein: CASSDEGARTGELFF
D gene: TRBD1
J gene: TRBJ2-2
clone size: once
V gene: TRBV2

CDR3 DNA: TGTGCCAGCAGCTTTGGGGGGACTCTGGGCTACACCTTC
CDR3 protein: CASSFGGTLGYTF
D gene: .
J gene: TRBJ1-2
clone size: .
V gene: TRBV7-2

CDR3 DNA: TGTGCCAGCTCACCACCGACGTCGGGCTCCTACGAGCAGTACTTC
CDR3 protein: CASSPPTSGSYEQYF
D gene: .
J gene: TRBJ2-7
clone size: .
V gene: TRBV18

CDR3 DNA: TGTGCCAGCAGCTTGATAGGGACGGCCTACGAGCAGTACTTC
CDR3 protein: CASSLIGTAYEQYF
D gene: .
J gene: TRBJ2-7
clone size: .
V gene: TRBV5-6

CDR3 DNA: TGTGCCAGCAGTGAAGCGTTGGGACTAGCAGATACGCAGTATTTT
CDR3 protein: CASSEALGLADTQYF
D gene: TRBD2
J gene: TRBJ2-3
clone size: .
V gene: TRBV2

CDR3 DNA: TGTGCCAGCAGCTTAGGGGGACAGGATAATTCACCCCTCCACTTT
CDR3 protein: CASSLGGQDNSPLHF
D gene: TRBD1
J gene: TRBJ1-6
clone size: few
V gene: TRBV7-9

CDR3 DNA: TGTGCCAGCAGGGCTTACACTGAAGCTTTCTTT
CDR3 protein: CASRAYTEAFF
D gene: .
J gene: TRBJ1-1
clone size: .
V gene: TRBV6-1

CDR3 DNA: TGTGCCAGCAGTGGGGGGGCTGAGACCCAGTACTTC
CDR3 protein: CASSGGAETQYF
D gene: .
J gene: TRBJ2-5
clone size: few
V gene: TRBV2

CDR3 DNA: TGTGCCAGCAGCCAAGATCTTTTACCCCCGGGCACCATATATTTT
CDR3 protein: CASSQDLLPPGTIYF
D gene: .
J gene: TRBJ1-3
clone size: .
V gene: TRBV14

CDR3 DNA: TGTGCCAGCAGCTTAGAGTCTCCGGGGGGCTATGGCTACACCTTC
CDR3 protein: CASSLESPGGYGYTF
D gene: .
J gene: TRBJ1-2
clone size: once
V gene: TRBV11-3

CDR3 DNA: TGTGCCTGGAGTAAGGGGCAAATGAACACTGAAGCTTTCTTT
CDR3 protein: CAWSKGQMNTEAFF
D gene: .
J gene: TRBJ1-1
clone size: few
V gene: TRBV30

CDR3 DNA: TGTGCTAGTGGTTTAAGAAACAATGAGCAGTTCTTC
CDR3 protein: CASGLRNNEQFF
D gene: .
J gene: TRBJ2-1
clone size: .
V gene: TRBV12-5

CDR3 DNA: TGTGCCAGTAGTATAGGATGGGTACGAGCTAACTATGGCTACACCTTC
CDR3 protein: CASSIGWVRANYGYTF
D gene: .
J gene: TRBJ1-2
clone size: few
V gene: TRBV19

CDR3 DNA: TGTGCCAGCAGTGACCCCTGGGGGGGGCGCGACTATGGCTACACCTTC
CDR3 protein: CASSDPWGGRDYGYTF
D gene: .
J gene: TRBJ1-2
clone size: .
V gene: TRBV6-1

CDR3 DNA: TGCAGTGCTAGTTACGGAGAGACCCAGTACTTC
CDR3 protein: CSASYGETQYF
D gene: .
J gene: TRBJ2-5
clone size: .
V gene: TRBV20-1

CDR3 DNA: TGTGCCAGCAGCCAGACAGGCTTGAACACTGAAGCTTTCTTT
CDR3 protein: CASSQTGLNTEAFF
D gene: .
J gene: TRBJ1-1
clone size: .
V gene: TRBV5-5

CDR3 DNA: TGTGCCAGCAGCCCTGCCGCGGGGGGCCTCAATGAGCAGTTCTTC
CDR3 protein: CASSPAAGGLNEQFF
D gene: TRBD2
J gene: TRBJ2-1
clone size: .
V gene: TRBV11-3

CDR3 DNA: TGCAGTGCTGGGTCATCCAGTGAGCAGTTCTTC
CDR3 protein: CSAGSSSEQFF
D gene: .
J gene: TRBJ2-1
clone size: .
V gene: TRBV20-1

CDR3 DNA: TGTGCCAGCAGCTTAGTCCAGGGGGCAAGTGGGAACACCGGGGAGCTGTTTTTT
CDR3 protein: CASSLVQGASGNTGELFF
D gene: TRBD1
J gene: TRBJ2-2
clone size: .
V gene: TRBV7-2

CDR3 DNA: TGTGCCACCAGCAGAGGGTACCAAGAGACCCAGTACTTC
CDR3 protein: CATSRGYQETQYF
D gene: .
J gene: TRBJ2-5
clone size: .
V gene: TRBV15

CDR3 DNA: TGTGCCAGCTCACCACTGTTTGGAGAACTCACTGAAGCTTTCTTT
CDR3 protein: CASSPLFGELTEAFF
D gene: .
J gene: TRBJ1-1
clone size: .
V gene: TRBV18

CDR3 DNA: TGTGCCAGCTCACCGGGAGGGGCGAAGACAGATACGCAGTATTTT
CDR3 protein: CASSPGGAKTDTQYF
D gene: TRBD2
J gene: TRBJ2-3
clone size: .
V gene: TRBV18

CDR3 DNA: TGCGCCAGCAGCCAAGATTGGGGAACAGGGATAAACTATGGCTACACCTTC
CDR3 protein: CASSQDWGTGINYGYTF
D gene: .
J gene: TRBJ1-2
clone size: .
V gene: TRBV4-1

CDR3 DNA: TGTGCCAGCAGCACCGGAGGGGTACTAGCGGATACGCAGTATTTT
CDR3 protein: CASSTGGVLADTQYF
D gene: TRBD2
J gene: TRBJ2-3
clone size: .
V gene: TRBV5-4

CDR3 DNA: TGTGCCAGCAGCTCGACTAGCGGGGGGGCCGGAGGGAATGAGCAGTTCTTC
CDR3 protein: CASSSTSGGAGGNEQFF
D gene: TRBD2
J gene: TRBJ2-1
clone size: .
V gene: TRBV5-5

CDR3 DNA: TGTGCCAGCAGCTGGCTTTCCACAGATACGCAGTATTTT
CDR3 protein: CASSWLSTDTQYF
D gene: .
J gene: TRBJ2-3
clone size: few
V gene: TRBV7-9

CDR3 DNA: TGTGCCATCAGTTCTGGGGGGGGCACTGAAGCTTTCTTT
CDR3 protein: CAISSGGGTEAFF
D gene: .
J gene: TRBJ1-1
clone size: .
V gene: TRBV10-3

CDR3 DNA: TGTGCCAGCAGCTACGGGCCCGAAGCTTTCTTT
CDR3 protein: CASSYGPEAFF
D gene: .
J gene: TRBJ1-1
clone size: .
V gene: TRBV7-9

CDR3 DNA: TGTGCCAGTAGTATTGGGACAGCTAGCAATCAGCCCCAGCATTTT
CDR3 protein: CASSIGTASNQPQHF
D gene: TRBD1
J gene: TRBJ1-5
clone size: few
V gene: TRBV19

CDR3 DNA: TGTGCCAGCAGCCATGGCAGGGGATGGCTGAACACTGAAGCTTTCTTT
CDR3 protein: CASSHGRGWLNTEAFF
D gene: .
J gene: TRBJ1-1
clone size: once
V gene: TRBV14

CDR3 DNA: TGTGCCAGCAGCGTCGGTAACACCGGGGAGCTGTTTTTT
CDR3 protein: CASSVGNTGELFF
D gene: .
J gene: TRBJ2-2
clone size: .
V gene: TRBV9

CDR3 DNA: TGCGCCAGCAGCGTAACTAGCGGGGAATTGTCTTACGAGCAGTACTTC
CDR3 protein: CASSVTSGELSYEQYF
D gene: TRBD2
J gene: TRBJ2-7
clone size: .
V gene: TRBV5-1

CDR3 DNA: TGTGCCACCAGCACGGAGAAGAGCAATCAGCCCCAGCATTTT
CDR3 protein: CATSTEKSNQPQHF
D gene: .
J gene: TRBJ1-5
clone size: .
V gene: TRBV15

CDR3 DNA: TGTGCCATCAGTGAGTCGACGGGCGGCCAGCAGTACTTC
CDR3 protein: CAISESTGGQQYF
D gene: .
J gene: TRBJ2-7
clone size: .
V gene: TRBV10-3

CDR3 DNA: TGTGCCACAAACAGGGATGGGAACACTGAAGCTTTCTTT
CDR3 protein: CATNRDGNTEAFF
D gene: .
J gene: TRBJ1-1
clone size: .
V gene: TRBV10-3

CDR3 DNA: TGTGCCACCTGGGACAGCATGAACACTGAAGCTTTCTTT
CDR3 protein: CATWDSMNTEAFF
D gene: TRBD1
J gene: TRBJ1-1
clone size: once
V gene: TRBV10-3

CDR3 DNA: TGTGCCAGCAGCAACTACGAGCAGTACTTC
CDR3 protein: CASSNYEQYF
D gene: .
J gene: TRBJ2-7
clone size: few
V gene: TRBV2

CDR3 DNA: TGCGCCAGCAGTGGCGGGACAGGGATTGGCTATGGCTACACCTTC
CDR3 protein: CASSGGTGIGYGYTF
D gene: TRBD1
J gene: TRBJ1-2
clone size: few
V gene: TRBV10-2

CDR3 DNA: TGTGCCAGCAGCTCCGTCAAGGGTGGCGATGGCTACACCTTC
CDR3 protein: CASSSVKGGDGYTF
D gene: .
J gene: TRBJ1-2
clone size: .
V gene: TRBV7-9

CDR3 DNA: TGTGCCAGCAGCCAAGATCCCGCCGGACGCCTCTCCGCTGAAGCTTTCTTT
CDR3 protein: CASSQDPAGRLSAEAFF
D gene: .
J gene: TRBJ1-1
clone size: .
V gene: TRBV4-2

CDR3 DNA: TGTGCCAGCAGCCTGCAGGGGGCGAATGGCTACACCTTC
CDR3 protein: CASSLQGANGYTF
D gene: TRBD1
J gene: TRBJ1-2
clone size: .
V gene: TRBV27

CDR3 DNA: TGCGCCAGCAGCCAAGATATAATCACAGATACGCAGTATTTT
CDR3 protein: CASSQDIITDTQYF
D gene: .
J gene: TRBJ2-3
clone size: medium-sized
V gene: TRBV4-1

CDR3 DNA: TGTGCCAGCAGCTTAGCTCCAAATGAGCAGTTCTTC
CDR3 protein: CASSLAPNEQFF
D gene: .
J gene: TRBJ2-1
clone size: once
V gene: TRBV11-2

CDR3 DNA: TGTGCCAGCAGCCACCCCCTGGGCCCGGTAACAGGGAGAGACACTGAAGCTTTCTTT
CDR3 protein: CASSHPLGPVTGRDTEAFF
D gene: .
J gene: TRBJ1-1
clone size: once
V gene: TRBV14